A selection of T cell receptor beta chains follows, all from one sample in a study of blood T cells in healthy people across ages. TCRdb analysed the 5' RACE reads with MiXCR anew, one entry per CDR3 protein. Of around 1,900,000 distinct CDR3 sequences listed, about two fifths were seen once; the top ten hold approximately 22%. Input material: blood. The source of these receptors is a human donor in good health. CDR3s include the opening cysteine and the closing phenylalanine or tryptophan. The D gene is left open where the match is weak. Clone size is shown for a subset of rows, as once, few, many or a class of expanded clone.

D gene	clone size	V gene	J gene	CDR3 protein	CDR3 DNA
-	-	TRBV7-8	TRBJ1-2	CASSKTGYLYGYTF	TGTGCCAGCAGCAAGACAGGATATCTCTATGGCTACACCTTC
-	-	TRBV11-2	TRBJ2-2	CASSRATGELFF	TGTGCCAGCAGTCGCGCCACCGGGGAGCTGTTTTTT
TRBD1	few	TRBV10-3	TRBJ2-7	CAISVRTGVKNEQYF	TGTGCCATCAGTGTACGGACAGGGGTGAAGAACGAGCAGTACTTC
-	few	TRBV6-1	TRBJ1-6	CASSATSNPSPLHF	TGTGCCAGCAGTGCCACATCCAACCCTTCACCCCTCCACTTT
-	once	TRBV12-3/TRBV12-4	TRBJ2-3	CASSFAVRPDTQYF	TGTGCCAGTAGTTTTGCGGTGAGACCAGATACGCAGTATTTT
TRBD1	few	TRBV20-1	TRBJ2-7	CSARMTGGSEQYF	TGCAGTGCTAGGATGACAGGGGGAAGCGAGCAGTACTTC
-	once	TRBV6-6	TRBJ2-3	CASSFGQGGYDTQYF	TGTGCCAGCAGTTTCGGACAGGGAGGGTATGATACGCAGTATTTT
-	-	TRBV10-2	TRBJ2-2	CASSGRPNTGELFF	TGCGCCAGCAGCGGCAGGCCGAACACCGGGGAGCTGTTTTTT
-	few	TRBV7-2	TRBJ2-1	CASSLTPFSYNEQFF	TGTGCCAGCAGCTTAACGCCCTTCTCCTACAATGAGCAGTTCTTC
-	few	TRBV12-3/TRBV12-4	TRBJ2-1	CASRGPQANEQFF	TGTGCCAGCAGAGGACCCCAGGCGAATGAGCAGTTCTTC
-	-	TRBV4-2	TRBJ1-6	CASSQDSGWGEPLHF	TGTGCCAGCAGCCAAGATAGTGGGTGGGGGGAGCCCCTCCACTTT
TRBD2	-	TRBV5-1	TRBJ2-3	CASSLASTSGGDTQYF	TGCGCCAGCAGCTTGGCCTCGACTAGCGGGGGAGATACGCAGTATTTT
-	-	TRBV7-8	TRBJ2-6	CASSIPESSGANVLTF	TGTGCCAGCAGCATACCAGAGAGCTCTGGGGCCAACGTCCTGACTTTC
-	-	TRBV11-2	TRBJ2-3	CAGSLDSLLFTDTQYF	TGTGCCGGCAGCTTGGACAGCTTACTTTTCACAGATACGCAGTATTTT
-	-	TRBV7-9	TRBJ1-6	CASSSGAVRALHF	TGTGCCAGCAGCTCCGGGGCGGTTCGGGCCCTCCACTTT
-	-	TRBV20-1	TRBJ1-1	CSAREGGPYTEAFF	TGCAGTGCTAGAGAGGGAGGGCCTTACACTGAAGCTTTCTTT